This T cell receptor beta chain came from a study of control samples from healthy donors and cancer patients. TCRdb keeps only in-frame clones here, not all; method: immunoSEQ multiplex PCR. The data hold 40,000 to 50,000 clones, with 93% observed a single time. V was clipped by 5 bases and J by 5 bases; unmatched bases: 4. The CDR3 runs 15 residues. Germline V gives CDR1 LGHDT, CDR2 YNNKEL (reference sequence). The sequenced sample consisted of PBMCs. The chain employs TRBV3-1 (or the pseudogene TRBV3-2) and TRBJ1-4; 11 bases line up with TRBD1. The TCR sequence derives from a woman aged 45-65 years with head and neck cancer. The CDR3 loop is CASSSWTGGNEKLFF. CDR3 bases: TGTGCCAGCAGCTCCTGGACAGGGGGCAATGAAAAACTGTTTTTT.